The clone carrying this T cell receptor beta chain is categorized as medium-sized. TCR beta CDR3 sequences were amplified from RNA transcripts. In the first-round RT-PCR of the TCR CDR3, the HTBI primer set was used. TCRdb independently ran MiXCR on the multiplex PCR reads; one entry per CDR3 protein. The sample yields tens of thousands of distinct CDR3 sequences, roughly 45% seen once. PBMCs were obtained from about 9 ml fresh peripheral blood. This sample is part of a study of T cells in Graves' hyperthyroidism and ophthalmopathy. Trimming removed 3 bases at V and 3 bases at J, with 13 bases between. Germline V CDR1 and CDR2: KGHDR, SFDVKD. This CDR3 comprises 16 residues.

Sequenced sample: blood. The gene calls are TRBV24-1 and TRBJ2-2; possibly TRBD1 for D (6 bases). The clonotype comes from a young woman with Graves' hyperthyroidism. CDR3 region: CATSDAKQGDTGELFF. CDR3 nucleotide sequence: TGTGCCACCAGTGATGCGAAACAGGGAGACACCGGGGAGCTGTTTTTT.